These T cell receptor beta chains were read from a single sample in a study of cytotoxic CD8 clonotypes in ibrutinib-treated CLL. Assay used: immunoSEQ multiplex PCR; TCRdb lists only in-frame clones, some missing. This repertoire shows more than 200,000 clones, around 70% found once; its top ten account for roughly 14%. The starting material was PBMCs, obtained after 24 months of ibrutinib treatment. These receptors originate from a human donor with chronic lymphocytic leukemia. Each CDR3 is given with its conserved first and last residue. The order of the fields is V gene, J gene, CDR3 length, CDR3 protein.

TRBV4-2	TRBJ2-2	20	CASSQEGVGEARGSTGELFF
TRBV28	TRBJ1-4	15	CASSPGGGGNEKLFF
TRBV2	TRBJ1-2	14	CASSEQGPIYGYTF
TRBV27	TRBJ2-7	12	CASRDRGFEQYF
TRBV5-1	TRBJ2-1	15	CASSLSSGTYNEQFF
TRBV5-8	TRBJ1-2	16	CASIIEPSLPSYGSTF
TRBV27	TRBJ2-1	12	CASSRTPGQNFF
TRBV21-1	TRBJ2-7	17	CASSTHDRSGNKGEQYF
TRBV27	TRBJ2-5	14	CASSFSGREETQYF
TRBV6-1	TRBJ1-5	15	CASSRNRDGNQPQHF
TRBV29-1	TRBJ2-7	16	CSVHVGLAGELRVQYF
TRBV5-6	TRBJ2-7	14	CASSVEVGSYEQYF
TRBV10-3	TRBJ2-6	17	CAITPGQGRSGANVLTF
TRBV25-1	TRBJ2-2	18	CASSDTGLAGGSPGELFF
TRBV28	TRBJ2-4	15	CASSRPKLAKNIQYF
TRBV6-6	TRBJ1-1	14	CASRTKQPTPEAFF
TRBV27	TRBJ2-1	19	CASSHLPSKDFLPYNEQFF
TRBV9	TRBJ2-1	15	CASSVDGGSYNEQFF
TRBV11-2	TRBJ2-5	15	CASSPGQGLGETQYF
TRBV18	TRBJ1-5	15	CASSTTIGMNQPQHF
TRBV28	TRBJ2-3	15	CASSRRDTTTDTQYF
TRBV28	TRBJ1-2	14	CASSLPSGGDGYTF
TRBV7-9	TRBJ2-2	17	CASSLTAGGEYTGELFF
TRBV29-1	TRBJ2-1	13	CSARTGPASEQFF
TRBV20-1	TRBJ1-2	11	CSARGGYGYTF
TRBV18	TRBJ2-5	15	CASSPDQGMGETQYF
TRBV11-1	TRBJ2-1	13	CASSLGSGYEQFF
TRBV30	TRBJ1-1	11	CASRDYTEAFF
TRBV19	TRBJ2-3	15	CASSALAGVPDTQYF
TRBV5-6	TRBJ1-3	12	CASSLSVNTIYF
TRBV4-1	TRBJ2-5	15	CASSQENTRQETQYF
TRBV30	TRBJ2-7	15	CAWSVPDRGTLKQYF
TRBV29-1	TRBJ2-2	14	CSVPRDGNTGELFF
TRBV4-3	TRBJ2-2	15	CASSQRDIGTGELFF